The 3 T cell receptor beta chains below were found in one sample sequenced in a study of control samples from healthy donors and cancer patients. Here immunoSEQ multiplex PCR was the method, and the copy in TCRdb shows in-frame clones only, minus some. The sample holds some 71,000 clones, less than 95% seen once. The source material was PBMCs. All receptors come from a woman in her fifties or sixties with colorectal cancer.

The CDR3 loop reads CASSPDAGELFF. Here the CDR3 DNA reads TGTGCCAGCAGCCCTGACGCCGGGGAGCTGTTTTTT. The chain is built from TRBV9 and TRBJ2-2; D is ambiguous. Germline CDR1 SGDLS, CDR2 YYNGEE. V lost 4 bases to trimming and J lost 6 bases, with 7 bases between them. This CDR3 comprises 12 residues.

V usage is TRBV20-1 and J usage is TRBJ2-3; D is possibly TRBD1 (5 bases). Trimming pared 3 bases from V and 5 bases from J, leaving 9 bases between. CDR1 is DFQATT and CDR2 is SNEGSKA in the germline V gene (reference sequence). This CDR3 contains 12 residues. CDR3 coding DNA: TGCAGTGCTAGTCCAGGACAAGATACGCAGTATTTT. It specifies CSASPGQDTQYF.

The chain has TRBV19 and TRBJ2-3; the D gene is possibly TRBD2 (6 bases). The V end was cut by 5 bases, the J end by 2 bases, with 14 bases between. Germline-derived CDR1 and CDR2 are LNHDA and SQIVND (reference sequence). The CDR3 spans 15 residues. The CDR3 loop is CASSFSGENTDTQYF. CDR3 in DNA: TGTGCCAGTAGTTTTTCGGGGGAGAACACAGATACGCAGTATTTT.